This T cell receptor (beta chain) was recovered during a study of early T cells in non-severe SARS-CoV-2 infection. On the study more broadly: Chains were unpaired, as sequencing was done on bulk RNA from unsorted whole blood.

cDNA molecules, individually, were tagged with unique molecular identifiers. One entry per CDR3 protein results from TCRdb running MiXCR on the 5' RACE reads. The profile shows under 60,000 distinct CDR3 sequences, around 9.3% of them singletons. General study results and limits: Anti-spike CD8 specificities were favored by VDJdb matching, whose results missed private and CD4 specificities.

Germline-derived CDR1 and CDR2 are SGDLS and YYNGEE. The germline V and J ends were trimmed by 0 bases and 2 bases, with 11 bases remaining between them. The CDR3 contains 15 residues. Comment on this clonotype: Its specificity is unknown.

The TCR sequence derives from an adult who was a healthcare worker with PCR-confirmed SARS-CoV-2 infection or an uninfected control (not recorded which). This rearrangement joins TRBV9 to TRBJ1-2, with D unresolved. Sequenced material: whole blood, taken at baseline. DNA of the CDR3: TGTGCCAGCAGCGTAGCTACCACAGCAAACTATGGCTACACCTTC. It specifies CASSVATTANYGYTF.